The TCR beta chain described here comes from a study of blood T cell repertoires in COVID-19. The overall study: COVID-19 samples collected from the United States, Italy and Spain covered acute and convalescent phases. T cells, B-cell-depleted T cells, or PBMCs provided the cDNA or gDNA that served as material.

Germline V gene data show CDR1 as LGHNT and CDR2 as FRNRAP. V shed 6 bases and J 8 bases; nucleotides not matched to a gene: 9. The CDR3 has 13 amino acids. In the original analysis: By means of reference gene primer amplification, nucleated cell counts were estimated. TCRdb's copy holds only in-frame clones and misses some; the assay was immunoSEQ multiplex PCR. The DNA gave D and trimming, while V, J and clone size come from that table. The data hold about 140,000 clones, with approximately 84% observed a single time. The sequencing sample was made of peripheral blood. The V and J genes are TRBV12-5 and TRBJ1-2, with 7 bases lining up with TRBD1. The TCR originated in a woman aged 60-75 years with acute or convalescent COVID-19. CDR3 DNA: TGTGCTAGTGGCCAAGACAGGGCGGAAGGCTACACCTTC. This gives the protein CASGQDRAEGYTF. Full variable domain (outside the CDR3, taken from reference TRBV12-5 and TRBJ1-2): DARVTQTPRHKVTEMGQEVTMRCQPILGHNTVFWYRQTMMQGLELLAYFRNRAPLDDSGMPKDRFSAEMPDATLATLKIQPSEPRDSAVYFCASGQDRAEGYTFGSGTRLTVV.